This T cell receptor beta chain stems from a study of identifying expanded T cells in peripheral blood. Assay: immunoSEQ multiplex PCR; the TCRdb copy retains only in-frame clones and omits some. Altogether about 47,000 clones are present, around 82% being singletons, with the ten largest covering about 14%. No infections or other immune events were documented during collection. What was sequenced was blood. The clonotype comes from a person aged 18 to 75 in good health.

The CDR3 here is CASSDSSLGTEAFF. The CDR3 region has the DNA TGTGCCAGCAGTGACTCGAGTCTGGGTACTGAAGCTTTCTTT. The V call is TRBV6-4, the J call TRBJ1-1; D ambiguous. Trimming took 0 bases from V and 5 from J, leaving 10 bases between them. CDR3 length equals 14 residues. The germline V gene encodes CDR1 MRHNA and CDR2 SNTAGT.